This T cell receptor (beta chain) was identified in a study of blood T cell repertoires in COVID-19. As for the study in general: Material from acute and convalescent COVID-19 was sourced from the United States, Italy and Spain. From T cells, B-cell-depleted T cells, or PBMCs came the material, which was cDNA or gDNA.

The CDR3 runs 19 residues. Germline V gives CDR1 SGHAT, CDR2 FQNNGV. V dropped 4 bases and J dropped 0; count of bases not matched to a gene: 10. Original processing methods: Reference gene primers were amplified, and this amplification served to estimate nucleated cell counts. Libraries were prepared by immunoSEQ multiplex PCR; TCRdb keeps only in-frame clonotypes and omits some of them. V, J and clone size were drawn from that table, and D and trimming were deduced from the DNA. This sample has 95,000 or so clones; 84% occur once, and the top ten carry approximately 24%. The chain combines TRBV11-2 with TRBJ2-3; 13 bases line up with TRBD2. Sequences were obtained from peripheral blood. This TCR derives from a human donor in a cohort sampled during active COVID-19. As DNA, the CDR3 is TGTGCCAGCAGCTCCCGGACTAGCGGGAGAGTCGCTAGCACAGATACGCAGTATTTT. As protein: CASSSRTSGRVASTDTQYF.